This TCR beta chain was retrieved from a study of blood T cell repertoires in COVID-19. As for the study in general: Researchers got acute and convalescent COVID-19 samples from the United States, Italy and Spain.

The germline V and J ends were trimmed by 2 bases and 6 bases, with 5 bases remaining between them. The CDR3 covers 11 residues. Germline values: CDR1 MNHEY, CDR2 SVGAGI. Libraries were prepared by immunoSEQ multiplex PCR; TCRdb keeps only in-frame clonotypes and omits some of them. The sample consists of a few hundred thousand clones, about 88% of them appearing once. V and J are TRBV6-5 and TRBJ2-7; weak D call: TRBD1 (5 bases). Material for sequencing was PBMCs or T cells enriched from blood (not recorded which). This clonotype was sampled from a young man with acute COVID-19. CDR3 amino acids: CASSYRGEQYV. The CDR3 DNA sequence: TGTGCCAGCAGTTACAGGGGCGAGCAGTACGTC.